The entry that follows covers one T cell receptor beta chain sequence. These data come from a study of lung T cells in sarcoidosis with Löfgren's syndrome. Study-wide context: Repertoire analyses centered on Löfgren's syndrome patients.

TCRdb re-derived calls from the reads in MiXCR, one entry per CDR3 protein. The data contain fewer than 80,000 distinct CDR3 sequences, over 20% of them singletons. V lost 1 base to trimming and J lost 7 bases; unmatched junction nucleotides: 8. Per germline, CDR1 SEHNR and CDR2 FQNEAQ (reference sequence). The CDR3 is made up of 16 amino acids. This clonotype was sampled from a human donor with sarcoidosis (Löfgren's syndrome or another form), or a control subject (not recorded which). The sample consisted of CD4+ T cells from PBMCs. The chain couples TRBV7-9 to TRBJ1-5; 9 positions agree with TRBD1. The CDR3 protein is CASSLDGDRAIQPQHF. The DNA for the CDR3 is TGTGCCAGCAGCTTAGATGGGGACAGGGCTATCCAGCCCCAGCATTTT.